This T cell receptor (beta chain) was obtained from a study of OX40 agonist ivuxolimab in advanced cancers. The repertoire was sequenced with immunoSEQ multiplex PCR; TCRdb's copy has only in-frame clones and lacks some. The sample includes around 68,000 clones, 70% to 90% of them seen just once. This CDR3 spans 13 amino acids. Looked up from germline, CDR1 is MNHNS and CDR2 is SASEGT. J lost 1 base, V lost 11 bases, and 4 bases had no gene match. This rearrangement joins TRBV6-1 to TRBJ2-7, with 11 bases that match TRBD2. This clonotype originated in an adult with an advanced solid tumor such as melanoma, head and neck, liver or kidney cancer. The sample here was CD4+ or CD8+ T cells sorted from blood, taken in a trial of the OX40 agonist ivuxolimab. CDR3 residues: CAGGTSGSYEQYF. Here the CDR3 DNA reads TGTGCCGGCGGGACTAGCGGATCCTACGAGCAGTACTTC.